The 17 T cell receptor beta chains listed next were all sequenced from one sample in a study of shared clonotypes between healthy human individuals. The assay was immunoSEQ multiplex PCR, and TCRdb's table has in-frame clones only and misses some. The table shows about 470,000 clones, with roughly 80% occurring only once. The sample taken for sequencing was PBMCs. The receptors were sampled from a woman in her thirties or forties in good health. Some clones in this sample may be carry-over from other donors' samples.

At least ten counts were recorded for this clone. V is TRBV18 and J is TRBJ1-2, with D possibly matching TRBD1 (6 bases). CDR1 is KGHSH and CDR2 is LQKENI in the germline V gene. Trimming stripped 4 bases from V and 3 bases from J, with 21 bases between. CDR3 length equals 17 residues. The CDR3 reads CASSRTGPSQGYYGYTF. The CDR3 DNA reads TGTGCCAGCTCACGAACAGGGCCCTCCCAGGGCTACTATGGCTACACCTTC.

This chain links TRBV11-2 with TRBJ2-5; D perhaps matches TRBD1 (5 bases). V lost 2 bases and J lost 6, with 13 bases in between. CDR3 length: 14 residues. Per the germline V gene, CDR1 is SGHAT and CDR2 is FQNNGV. This chain's CDR3 is CASSLFRDRKTQYF. The CDR3 DNA reads as TGTGCCAGCAGCTTATTCAGGGATCGGAAGACCCAGTACTTC.

This clone was found a few times. V usage is TRBV9 and J usage is TRBJ2-3, with D unresolved. The CDR3 loop spans 12 amino acids. Germline V gene lookup returns CDR1 SGDLS and CDR2 YYNGEE. V was trimmed by 6 bases and J by 4 bases, leaving 9 bases between them. The CDR3: CASTPYSDTQYF. CDR3 in DNA: TGTGCCAGCACCCCCTACTCAGATACGCAGTATTTT. Looking up the rest from reference TRBV9 and TRBJ2-3 gives the full variable domain: DSGVTQTPKHLITATGQRVTLRCSPRSGDLSVYWYQQSLDQGLQFLIQYYNGEERAKGNILERFSAQQFPDLHSELNLSSLELGDSALYFCASTPYSDTQYFGPGTRLTVL.

This chain joins TRBV29-1 and TRBJ1-1; weak D call: TRBD1 (6 bases). With 4 bases removed from V and 4 bases from J, the gap between germline ends came to 13 bases. Germline lookup yields CDR1 SQVTM and CDR2 ANQGSEA. The CDR3 length is 13 residues. CDR3 amino acids: CSVVGGRSTEAFF. DNA of the CDR3: TGCAGCGTTGTGGGGGGGCGAAGCACTGAAGCTTTCTTT. The full variable domain, rest sourced from reference TRBV29-1 and TRBJ1-1, is SAVISQKPSRDICQRGTSLTIQCQVDSQVTMMFWYRQQPGQSLTLIATANQGSEATYESGFVIDKFPISRPNLTFSTLTVSNMSPEDSSIYLCSVVGGRSTEAFFGQGTRLTVV.

The chain combines TRBV4-2 with TRBJ2-1; TRBD1 agrees at 11 bases. The CDR3 totals 19 residues. With V trimmed by 4 bases and J by 0 bases, 11 bases remained unmatched. CDR1 LGHNA and CDR2 YNFKEQ come from the germline V gene. For the CDR3, the DNA is TGTGCCAGCAGCCCCGGTCCCGGGACAGGGGGAAGCTCCTACAATGAGCAGTTCTTC. Encoded protein: CASSPGPGTGGSSYNEQFF.

The gene calls are TRBV4-1 and TRBJ1-1; tentatively, D is TRBD1 (5 bases). Between the trimmed V and J ends, which lost 1 base and 4 bases, there was a span of 25 bases. Germline V gene sequence: CDR1 MGHRA, CDR2 YSYEKL. The CDR3 is 19 amino acids. Here the CDR3 DNA reads TGCGCCAGCAGCCAAGCCGACCCGGGACCCCATCGGCCCCCCACTGAAGCTTTCTTT. This translates into CASSQADPGPHRPPTEAFF.

This chain connects TRBV27 to TRBJ1-2, with a possible D match to TRBD1 (6 bases). V lost 3 bases, J lost 5 bases, and 13 bases lay in between. The CDR3 runs to 14 residues. From germline, CDR1 is MNHEY and CDR2 SMNVEV (reference sequence). CDR3 loop: CASSFGITGYGYTF. CDR3 coding DNA: TGTGCCAGCAGTTTTGGTATTACAGGGTATGGCTACACCTTC.

The J gene is TRBJ2-1, the V gene TRBV19; no clear D. The CDR3 covers 14 residues. The germline CDR1 and CDR2 sequences are LNHDA and SQIVND (reference sequence). Deletions cut 4 bases from V and 7 bases from J, with 14 bases between. The CDR3 reads CASSKDAEANEQFF. Written as DNA, the CDR3 is TGTGCCAGTAGTAAAGACGCGGAAGCGAATGAGCAGTTCTTC.

The count of this clone is one. The gene calls are TRBV29-1 and TRBJ1-1; 7 bases align to TRBD1. V dropped 3 bases and J dropped 6; count of bases not matched to a gene: 7. The germline gives CDR1 SQVTM, CDR2 ANQGSEA. This CDR3 is 13 amino acids long. Here the CDR3 DNA reads TGCAGCGTTGAGGGCAGGGGGAATTCTGAAGCTTTCTTT. Translating it yields CSVEGRGNSEAFF.

The chain combines TRBV30 with TRBJ2-1; D is possibly TRBD1 or TRBD2 (5 bases each). This CDR3 spans 15 amino acids. Germline V gene lookup returns CDR1 GTSNPN and CDR2 SVGIG (reference sequence). V lost 2 bases, J lost 3 bases, and 14 bases lay in between. DNA of the CDR3: TGTGCCTGGAGTACAGGTGAGGGGTTCTACAATGAGCAGTTCTTC. This sequence encodes CAWSTGEGFYNEQFF. The variable domain in full, with the rest retrieved from reference TRBV30 and TRBJ2-1, is SQTIHQWPATLVQPVGSPLSLECTVEGTSNPNLYWYRQAAGRGLQLLFYSVGIGQISSEVPQNLSASRPQDRQFILSSKKLLLSDSGFYLCAWSTGEGFYNEQFFGPGTRLTVL.

The J gene is TRBJ1-4, the V gene TRBV5-8; D is perhaps TRBD1 (5 bases). Germline V gene sequence: CDR1 SGHTS, CDR2 YDEGEE. This CDR3 region has 12 residues. The ends were cut back, 1 base at V and 8 bases at J, with 6 bases in the middle. The CDR3 reads CASSLRGEKLFF. The CDR3 region has the DNA TGTGCCAGCAGCTTGCGGGGGGAAAAACTGTTTTTT. The variable domain in full, completed from reference TRBV5-8 and TRBJ1-4, reads EAGVTQSPTHLIKTRGQQATLRCSPISGHTSVYWYQQALGLGLQFLLWYDEGEERNRGNFPPRFSGRQFPNYSSELNVNALELEDSALYLCASSLRGEKLFFGSGTQLSVL.

The chain uses TRBV28 and TRBJ2-7; TRBD2 agrees at 8 bases. The germline V gene has CDR1 MDHEN and CDR2 SYDVKM. The trim removed 1 base at V and 4 bases at J, leaving 12 bases unmatched. This CDR3 is built from 17 residues. In DNA form, the CDR3 reads TGTGCCAGCAGTTTATTCCCCCCCGGACTAGCAGGGTACGAGCAGTACTTC. Translated, it gives CASSLFPPGLAGYEQYF.

This rearrangement joins TRBV27 to TRBJ2-7, with a weak D call TRBD2 (5 bases). This CDR3 has 14 residues. Germline-derived CDR1 and CDR2 are MNHEY and SMNVEV (reference sequence). V lost 5 bases, J lost 7 bases, and 18 bases lay in between. This chain's CDR3 is CASSPALGVREQYF. The CDR3 region has the DNA TGTGCCAGCAGTCCTGCCCTCGGGGTGCGTGAGCAGTACTTC.

The rearrangement joins TRBV4-3 to TRBJ2-1; perhaps TRBD2 as D (5 bases). The germline gives CDR1 LGHNA, CDR2 YSLEER. The CDR3 runs 20 residues. V gave up 0 bases and J gave up 2 bases, with 23 bases separating them. This CDR3 is CASSQEEGRHLAYTYNEQFF. The DNA for the CDR3 is TGCGCCAGCAGCCAAGAAGAGGGAAGACACTTAGCGTATACCTACAATGAGCAGTTCTTC.

This sequence joins TRBV11-3 and TRBJ2-3; 11 bases agree with TRBD2. V gave up 5 bases and J gave up 6 bases; unmatched junction bases: 4. The CDR3 covers 14 residues. Germline loops: CDR1 SGHNT, CDR2 YENEEA. In DNA, the CDR3 is TGTGCCAGCAGCGCACTAGCGGGAGAGGATACGCAGTATTTT. Its translation is CASSALAGEDTQYF.

The chain has TRBV5-1 and TRBJ2-5; D may be TRBD1 or TRBD2 (5 bases each). The germline CDR1 and CDR2 sequences are SGHRS and YFSETQ. V shed 0 bases and J shed 2 bases, with 11 bases lying between them. The CDR3 length is 15 residues. In DNA, the CDR3 is TGCGCCAGCAGCTTGGAGGGGACGGGTCAAGAGACCCAGTACTTC. The encoded protein is CASSLEGTGQETQYF.

This clone appeared a few times. This chain links TRBV27 with TRBJ1-5; TRBD1 is a possible D gene (6 bases). Germline lookup yields CDR1 MNHEY and CDR2 SMNVEV (reference sequence). Trimming cost V 2 bases and J 6 bases, with 8 bases left between them. This CDR3 has 13 amino acids. The CDR3: CASSLAGAQPQHF. CDR3 DNA sequence: TGTGCCAGCAGTTTAGCAGGGGCTCAGCCCCAGCATTTT.